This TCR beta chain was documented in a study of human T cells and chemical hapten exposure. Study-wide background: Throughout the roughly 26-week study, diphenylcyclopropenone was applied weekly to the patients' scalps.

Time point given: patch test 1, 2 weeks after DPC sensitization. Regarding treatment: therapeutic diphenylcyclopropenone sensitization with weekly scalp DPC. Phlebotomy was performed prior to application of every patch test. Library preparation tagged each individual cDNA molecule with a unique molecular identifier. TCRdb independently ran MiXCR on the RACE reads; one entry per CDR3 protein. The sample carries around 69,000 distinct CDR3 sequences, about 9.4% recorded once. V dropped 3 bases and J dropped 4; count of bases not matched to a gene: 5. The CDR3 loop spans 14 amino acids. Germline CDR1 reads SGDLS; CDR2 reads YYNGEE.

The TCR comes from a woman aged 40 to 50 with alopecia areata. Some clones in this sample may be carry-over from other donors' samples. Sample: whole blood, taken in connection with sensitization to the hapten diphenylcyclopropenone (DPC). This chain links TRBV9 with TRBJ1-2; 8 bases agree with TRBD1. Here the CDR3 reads CASSAGGAGYGYTF. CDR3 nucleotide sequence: TGTGCCAGCAGCGCAGGGGGCGCAGGCTATGGCTACACCTTC.